This TCR beta chain was captured by sequencing in a study of OX40 agonist ivuxolimab in advanced cancers. This clone showed up just a few times. Here immunoSEQ multiplex PCR was the method, and the copy in TCRdb shows in-frame clones only, minus some. Among 30,000 to 35,000 clones, about four fifths were seen once, and the ten largest hold roughly 2.7%. The source is an adult with an advanced solid tumor such as melanoma, head and neck, liver or kidney cancer. The material was CD4+ or CD8+ T cells sorted from blood, obtained in a trial of the OX40 agonist ivuxolimab.

CDR3 amino acids: CASSKGGVGEKLFF. The CDR3 DNA reads as TGCGCCAGCAGCAAGGGGGGGGTAGGTGAAAAACTGTTTTTT. The chain uses TRBV4-1 and TRBJ1-4; D might be TRBD1 (6 bases). The CDR3 loop spans 14 amino acids. Germline assignment: CDR1 MGHRA and CDR2 YSYEKL. The V gene lost 5 bases and the J gene lost 7 bases, with 14 bases spanning the gap.